These 21 T cell receptor beta chains originate from one sample sequenced in a study of CD8+CD57+ T cells in acquired aplastic anemia. TCR beta VDJ and CDR3 profiling used genomic DNA as template. TCRdb processed the reads anew with MiXCR; each CDR3 protein has one entry. The data show 250,000 to 300,000 distinct CDR3 sequences, with around 60% seen just once and roughly 8% held by the top ten. The sequencing sample was made of sorted CD4+, CD8+, or CD8+CD57+ T cells (not recorded which) from PBMCs. Receptors were obtained from a human donor with severe aplastic anemia or a healthy control (not recorded which).

The DNA of the CDR3 is TGTGCCAGCAGGAGCACAGAGGGTAACACCGGGGAGCTGTTTTTT. Translated: CASRSTEGNTGELFF. The chain joins TRBV6-2 or TRBV6-3 to TRBJ2-2; D might be TRBD2 (5 bases). V was cut by 6 bases and J by 2 bases, with 13 bases left in between. Germline CDR1 MNHEY, CDR2 SVGEGT. This CDR3 is built from 15 residues.

This chain uses TRBV12-3 or TRBV12-4 with TRBJ2-5, with 8 bases lining up with TRBD1. The ends lost 0 bases at V and 7 bases at J; junction bases unmatched: 13. The CDR3 consists of 17 residues. The CDR3 nucleotides read TGTGCCAGCAGTTTAGCAGGGGGAACAGGGGGATTCGGGACCCAGTACTTC. This translates into CASSLAGGTGGFGTQYF.

V and J are TRBV12-3 or TRBV12-4 and TRBJ2-2, with D hard to call. Trimming left V 3 bases short and J 1 base short, with 15 bases between. This CDR3 has 17 residues. This chain's CDR3 is CASSLKPPGENTGELFF. CDR3 bases: TGTGCCAGCAGTTTGAAGCCCCCAGGTGAGAACACCGGGGAGCTGTTTTTT.

In nucleotides, the CDR3 is TGCGCCAGCAGCACTACAGGGGGCTCAACTAATGAAAAACTGTTTTTT. Translation gives CASSTTGGSTNEKLFF. This chain uses TRBV5-1 with TRBJ1-4; TRBD1 aligns across 9 bases. V shed 4 bases and J 0 bases; nucleotides not matched to a gene: 4. Looked up from germline, CDR1 is SGHRS and CDR2 is YFSETQ. The CDR3 has 16 residues.

This clonotype showed up many times. The V gene is TRBV11-3, the J gene TRBJ2-1; 14 bases agree with TRBD2. The germline CDR1 and CDR2 sequences are SGHNT and YENEEA. V was pared by 1 base and J by 8 bases, with 7 bases of the junction left unmatched. The CDR3 length is 17 residues. The CDR3 sequence: CASSLGLAGGPSDEQFF. The CDR3 coding sequence is TGTGCCAGCAGCTTAGGACTAGCGGGGGGGCCAAGCGATGAGCAGTTCTTC.

This chain joins TRBV10-2 and TRBJ2-1; perhaps TRBD2 as D (6 bases). The germline V and J ends were trimmed by 4 bases and 10 bases, with 20 bases remaining between them. Germline assignment: CDR1 WSHSY and CDR2 SAAADI. The CDR3 has 15 residues. The CDR3 loop is CASSATGTPLEEQFF. The CDR3 region has the DNA TGCGCCAGCAGTGCGACCGGGACTCCCCTTGAGGAGCAGTTCTTC.

CDR3 loop: CASSLAGGSAGNTIYF. The CDR3 coding sequence is TGTGCCAGCAGCTTAGCGGGTGGGTCAGCTGGAAACACCATATATTTT. The V and J genes are TRBV7-2 and TRBJ1-3; D call uncertain. V gave up 0 bases and J gave up 2 bases, with 11 bases separating them. CDR3 length: 16 amino acids. Germline assignment: CDR1 SGHTA and CDR2 FQGNSA.

This clonotype was seen a single time. The chain carries TRBV5-4 and TRBJ1-2, with D perhaps TRBD1 (6 bases). The ends were cut back, 4 bases at V and 8 bases at J, with 18 bases in the middle. Germline V gene sequence: CDR1 SGHNT, CDR2 YYREEE (reference sequence). This CDR3 comprises 14 residues. Here the CDR3 reads CASSTTGNPKGYTF. The CDR3 DNA is TGTGCCAGCAGCACTACAGGGAACCCTAAGGGCTACACCTTC.

This clonotype was seen repeatedly, ten times or more. V gene TRBV7-2 combines with J gene TRBJ1-2, with a possible D match to TRBD1 (5 bases). The CDR3 extends over 12 amino acids. Trimming shortened V by 5 bases and J by 8 bases, and 12 bases separated the two germline ends. Germline lookup yields CDR1 SGHTA and CDR2 FQGNSA. In DNA form, the CDR3 reads TGTGCCAGCAGCCCAGGGTTCGGCGGCTACACCTTC. It encodes CASSPGFGGYTF.

The chain employs TRBV5-6 and TRBJ2-4, with a tentative D call TRBD2 (7 bases). The V and J ends lost 3 bases and 7 bases respectively, with 29 bases between them. This CDR3 region has 19 residues. Germline assignment: CDR1 SGHDT and CDR2 YYEEEE. CDR3 DNA sequence: TGTGCCAGCAGCTGGGGTATTTTTATTGGGGGGGGCGCAGCGAACATTCAGTACTTC. Its translation is CASSWGIFIGGGAANIQYF.

This clonotype occurred many times. The rearrangement uses TRBV19 and TRBJ2-1, with D maybe TRBD1 (5 bases). V was shortened by 8 bases and J by 2 bases, with 10 bases between the two germline ends. The germline CDR1 and CDR2 sequences are LNHDA and SQIVND (reference sequence). This CDR3 has 13 amino acids. The CDR3, as DNA: TGTGCCAGTCGGGCGACAGCCTACAATGAGCAGTTCTTC. Encoded protein: CASRATAYNEQFF.

This clonotype was seen more than once but under ten times. The rearrangement links TRBV7-2 to TRBJ2-7; either TRBD1 or TRBD2 may fit D (5 bases each). CDR1 and CDR2 from the germline V gene are SGHTA and FQGNSA. V was shortened by 2 bases and J by 6 bases, with 11 bases between the two germline ends. This CDR3 is 13 amino acids long. The chain's CDR3 is CASSLPGRLEQYF. The CDR3 coding sequence is TGTGCCAGCAGCTTACCGGGACGCCTCGAGCAGTACTTC.

This clonotype was detected only a few times. This chain uses TRBV29-1 with TRBJ1-4; D unclear. The germline V and J ends were trimmed by 7 bases and 8 bases, with 11 bases remaining between them. Germline assignment: CDR1 SQVTM and CDR2 ANQGSEA. CDR3 length: 11 amino acids. DNA for the CDR3: TGCAGCGCCGTTTTGCGGGAAAAACTGTTTTTT. Residues: CSAVLREKLFF. The variable domain in full, completed from reference TRBV29-1 and TRBJ1-4, reads SAVISQKPSRDICQRGTSLTIQCQVDSQVTMMFWYRQQPGQSLTLIATANQGSEATYESGFVIDKFPISRPNLTFSTLTVSNMSPEDSSIYLCSAVLREKLFFGSGTQLSVL.

This clonotype was detected many times. The chain uses TRBV6-5 and TRBJ2-1; TRBD2 aligns across 11 bases. This CDR3 comprises 17 residues. Germline CDR1 is MNHEY and CDR2 is SVGAGI. V shed 2 bases, J shed 2 bases, and the junction held 5 bases outside the gene matches. Here the CDR3 DNA reads TGTGCCAGCAGTTACACTAGCGGGGGACAACCCTACAATGAGCAGTTCTTC. This codes for CASSYTSGGQPYNEQFF.

The chain carries TRBV29-1 and TRBJ2-5; 10 nucleotides align to TRBD2. There are 14 residues in the CDR3. CDR1 is SQVTM and CDR2 is ANQGSEA in the germline V gene. Germline trimming cut 3 bases from V and 7 bases from J; bases unmatched to any gene: 8. CDR3 sequence reads: CSVDLAGGQGTQYF. CDR3 nucleotides: TGCAGCGTTGATTTAGCGGGGGGCCAGGGGACCCAGTACTTC.

The V and J genes are TRBV12-5 and TRBJ1-5; tentatively, D is TRBD1 (6 bases). The CDR3 covers 17 residues. Germline values: CDR1 LGHNT, CDR2 FRNRAP. Trimming removed 0 bases at V and 3 bases at J, with 15 bases between. The CDR3, as DNA: TGTGCTAGTGGTTTGGTGGGGGCACAGGGCCTCAATCAGCCCCAGCATTTT. Residues: CASGLVGAQGLNQPQHF.

This chain connects TRBV27 to TRBJ2-7; weak D call: TRBD2 (5 bases). Trimming removed 3 bases at V and 1 base at J, with 10 bases between. The CDR3 is 14 amino acids. Germline CDR1 MNHEY, CDR2 SMNVEV (reference sequence). CDR3 nucleotide sequence: TGTGCCAGCAGTTTTCGAGGGCCTTCCTACGAGCAGTACTTC. Translation: CASSFRGPSYEQYF.

On this clonotype: The junction differs from germline at one of its ends, possibly a read error. This chain joins TRBV2 and TRBJ2-5; 9 bases map to TRBD1. The CDR3 has 14 amino acids. CDR1 and CDR2 from the germline V gene are SNHLY and FYNNEI. The CDR3 sequence is CAGRRTGVQETQYF. The CDR3 coding sequence is TGTGCCGGCAGAAGGACAGGGGTACAAGAGACCCAGTACTTC.

The chain employs TRBV6-5 and TRBJ2-7, with 7 bases aligning to TRBD1. Trimming cost V 0 bases and J 5 bases; bases outside gene matches: 4. From germline, CDR1 is MNHEY and CDR2 SVGAGI. The CDR3 loop spans 14 amino acids. The CDR3 bases are TGTGCCAGCAGTTACTCGTCAGGGGGAGACGAGCAGTACTTC. It yields the protein CASSYSSGGDEQYF.

V and J are TRBV6-5 and TRBJ2-3, with 13 bases that match TRBD2. This CDR3 has 19 amino acids. Germline V lookup: CDR1 MNHEY, CDR2 SVGAGI. V shed 8 bases and J 7 bases; nucleotides not matched to a gene: 21. CDR3 nucleotides: TGTGCCAGCTCCTTCAATAGGGCGGGGGGGACTAGCGGGGTGAATACGCAGTATTTT. Translation: CASSFNRAGGTSGVNTQYF.

This clonotype was picked up many times. The J gene is TRBJ2-7, the V gene TRBV11-2; D unclear. The CDR3 has 15 amino acids. Germline V gene data show CDR1 as SGHAT and CDR2 as FQNNGV. V was trimmed by 1 base and J by 0 bases, leaving 10 bases between them. CDR3 residues: CASSLVQTFSYEQYF. In nucleotides, the CDR3 is TGTGCCAGCAGCTTAGTCCAGACCTTCTCCTACGAGCAGTACTTC.